The 13 T cell receptor beta chains below come from one sample, sequenced in a study of cytomegalovirus exposure and HLA in healthy donors. PCR primers comprised 60 Vbeta and 13 Jbeta primers. Sequencing used immunoSEQ multiplex PCR; TCRdb keeps in-frame clones, though not all of them. The sample records about 110,000 clones, roughly three fifths being singletons. The sequenced sample consisted of PBMCs. The receptor source for this set is a man in his thirties or forties in good health and CMV-seropositive.

The gene calls are TRBV18 and TRBJ2-6, with a tentative D call TRBD1 (5 bases). CDR1 is KGHSH, CDR2 LQKENI, per germline. This CDR3 contains 16 residues. Trimming pared 2 bases from V and 4 bases from J, leaving 12 bases between. The CDR3 sequence: CASSPSLGPGANVLTF. In DNA, the CDR3 is TGTGCCAGCTCACCATCCCTGGGGCCAGGGGCCAACGTCCTGACTTTC. Combining the CDR3 with reference TRBV18 and TRBJ2-6 gives the whole variable domain NAGVMQNPRHLVRRRGQEARLRCSPMKGHSHVYWYRQLPEEGLKFMVYLQKENIIDESGMPKERFSAEFPKEGPSILRIQQVVRGDSAAYFCASSPSLGPGANVLTFGAGSRLTVL.

V gene TRBV5-5 combines with J gene TRBJ2-5, with D maybe TRBD2 (5 bases). Germline V gene data show CDR1 as SGHKS and CDR2 as YYEKEE (reference sequence). The CDR3 loop spans 13 amino acids. The ends were cut back, 0 bases at V and 5 bases at J, with 8 bases in the middle. The DNA of the CDR3 is TGTGCCAGCAGCTTGGCCTGGGAGGAGACCCAGTACTTC. Its protein product is CASSLAWEETQYF.

V is TRBV7-9 and J is TRBJ1-6, with D hard to call. The germline V gene has CDR1 SEHNR and CDR2 FQNEAQ (reference sequence). CDR3 length equals 9 residues. Trimming pared 10 bases from V and 8 bases from J, leaving 3 bases between. DNA for the CDR3: TGTGCCACCGATTCACCCCTCCACTTT. Translated, it gives CATDSPLHF.

This clone was detected only a few times. The rearrangement links TRBV4-2 to TRBJ2-2; a weak D match, TRBD1 (6 bases). V lost 1 base to trimming and J lost 1 base, with 13 bases between them. This CDR3 comprises 17 residues. Germline V gives CDR1 LGHNA, CDR2 YNFKEQ. In DNA, the CDR3 is TGTGCCAGCAGCCAAGGATACGGGACACTGAACACCGGGGAGCTGTTTTTT. The encoded protein is CASSQGYGTLNTGELFF.

In the case of this clone: Germline is not matched at one junction end, which may reflect a read error. The DNA of the CDR3 is TGTGCCATCAGTGAGTGGGGGAGGGACACTGGAGCTTTCTTT. This translates into CAISEWGRDTGAFF. The chain has TRBV10-3 and TRBJ1-1; D perhaps matches TRBD1 (6 bases). Germline V gives CDR1 ENHRY, CDR2 SYGVKD. The CDR3 extends over 14 amino acids.

The chain combines TRBV6-1 with TRBJ2-1; 13 bases align to TRBD2. The germline CDR1 and CDR2 sequences are MNHNS and SASEGT. V shed 2 bases and J 2 bases; nucleotides not matched to a gene: 6. The CDR3 loop spans 18 amino acids. The CDR3 DNA reads as TGTGCCAGCAGTGAAAGAACTAGCGGGGGGGGCACCTACAATGAGCAGTTCTTC. Its translation is CASSERTSGGGTYNEQFF.

This chain joins TRBV6-6 and TRBJ1-2, with 10 bases identical to TRBD1. Germline V lookup: CDR1 MNHNY, CDR2 SVGAGI (reference sequence). V lost 3 bases and J lost 6; bases outside the gene matches: 4. The CDR3 loop spans 14 amino acids. CDR3 sequence: CASSYLTGGDGYTF. The CDR3 coding sequence is TGTGCCAGCAGTTATTTGACAGGGGGCGATGGCTACACCTTC.

This chain uses TRBV19 with TRBJ2-7; D is perhaps TRBD2 (6 bases). The CDR3 length is 13 residues. Germline-derived CDR1 and CDR2 are LNHDA and SQIVND (reference sequence). V gave up 5 bases and J gave up 6 bases, with 14 bases separating them. As DNA, the CDR3 is TGTGCCAGTAGTTCCAGAGGAGGGGCCGAGCAGTACTTC. This sequence encodes CASSSRGGAEQYF. Looking up the rest from reference TRBV19 and TRBJ2-7 gives the full variable domain: DGGITQSPKYLFRKEGQNVTLSCEQNLNHDAMYWYRQDPGQGLRLIYYSQIVNDFQKGDIAEGYSVSREKKESFPLTVTSAQKNPTAFYLCASSSRGGAEQYFGPGTRLTVT.

This clone is a singleton in its sample. Here the CDR3 omits its conserved ending phenylalanine or tryptophan, so a read error is the likely source. The CDR3 DNA follows: TGTGCCACCAGCAGAGATGGGAGTGAATCTGAAGCTTTCCTT. Its translation is CATSRDGSESEAFL. J is TRBJ1-1 and V is TRBV15; D uncertain. The CDR3 runs 14 residues. Germline V gene data show CDR1 as LNHNV and CDR2 as YYDKDF (reference sequence). V dropped 0 bases and J dropped 6 bases, with 11 bases sitting between them.

The rearrangement joins TRBV9 to TRBJ2-3, with TRBD2 as a possible D gene (7 bases). The CDR3 covers 14 residues. Looked up from germline, CDR1 is SGDLS and CDR2 is YYNGEE. V gave up 6 bases and J gave up 6 bases, with 17 bases separating them. The CDR3 nucleotides read TGTGCCAGCAATCCCGGGGGGCTCGGGGATACGCAGTATTTT. This translates into CASNPGGLGDTQYF.

V gene TRBV13 combines with J gene TRBJ1-5, with D maybe TRBD1 (5 bases). Trimming removed 5 bases at V and 6 bases at J, with 11 bases between. CDR1 is PRHDT and CDR2 is FYEKMQ in the germline V gene (reference sequence). The CDR3 length is 13 residues. DNA of the CDR3: TGTGCCAGCAGCAGGGTCGGGGGTCAGCCCCAGCATTTT. Its translation: CASSRVGGQPQHF.

This clone has just a few counts. The chain combines TRBV4-1 with TRBJ1-3; no reliable D call. The germline V gene has CDR1 MGHRA and CDR2 YSYEKL. The CDR3 consists of 14 residues. Between the trimmed V and J ends, which lost 3 bases and 7 bases, there was a span of 13 bases. The CDR3: CASSQPYERNTIYF. As DNA, the CDR3 is TGCGCCAGCAGCCAGCCCTATGAGAGGAACACCATATATTTT.

The V call is TRBV25-1, the J call TRBJ2-2; 8 bases agree with TRBD2. Trimming at V came to 4 bases and at J to 6 bases, leaving 4 bases not matched to a gene. Germline-derived CDR1 and CDR2 are MGHDK and SYGVNS. This CDR3 contains 14 residues. The CDR3 nucleotides are TGTGCCAGCAGTGCGGTAGCGGGGCCCGGGGAGCTGTTTTTT. This gives the protein CASSAVAGPGELFF.